The 9 T cell receptor beta chains given below trace back to one sample, sequenced in a study of CD8 T cells in ankylosing spondylitis. Study-wide results and caveats: Blood from ankylosing spondylitis patients appeared to carry a characteristic roughly 8-variant TCR beta motif.

TCRdb itself ran the 5' RACE reads through MiXCR, one entry per CDR3 protein. The sample lists about 500,000 distinct CDR3 sequences, roughly 12% occurring once. No antigen has been identified for these receptors. The sample taken for sequencing was blood, either unsorted or a sorted T cell fraction (not recorded which). These receptor sequences come from a male donor with ankylosing spondylitis.

A few counts support this clonotype. This chain links TRBV3-1 with TRBJ1-6; no clear D gene. Germline V gene lookup returns CDR1 LGHDT and CDR2 YNNKEL (reference sequence). The CDR3 is made up of 15 amino acids. V dropped 0 bases and J dropped 14 bases, with 17 bases sitting between them. The CDR3 sequence is CASSQDVASPGSLHF. The CDR3 DNA reads TGTGCCAGCAGCCAAGATGTTGCCAGCCCGGGATCCCTCCACTTT.

This clonotype was seen many times. Its ends do not fully match the called genes, so a read error is possible. The chain uses TRBV29-1 and TRBJ2-1, with D perhaps TRBD1 (6 bases). CDR3 length: 14 amino acids. In germline, CDR1 is SQVTM, CDR2 ANQGSEA. Here the CDR3 reads CSVDGQSGAGAGLF. CDR3 nucleotide sequence: TGCAGCGTTGACGGCCAGTCTGGCGCAGGGGCCGGACTCTTC.

The V gene is TRBV2, the J gene TRBJ2-2; 10 bases align to TRBD1. Trimming took 7 bases from V and 6 from J; bases not matched to a gene: 8. Germline lookup yields CDR1 SNHLY and CDR2 FYNNEI. CDR3 size: 15 residues. This CDR3 is CASKGQGGLAGELFF. In DNA form, the CDR3 reads TGTGCCAGCAAAGGACAGGGGGGATTGGCCGGGGAGCTGTTTTTT.

The chain couples TRBV10-3 to TRBJ2-3, with D unresolved. The CDR3 has 14 residues. Germline CDR1 is ENHRY and CDR2 is SYGVKD. Trimming removed 8 bases from V and 1 base from J, with 13 bases in between. The CDR3 nucleotides are TGTGCCATCCGACCTGGGGATGGCACAGATACGCAGTATTTT. It codes for CAIRPGDGTDTQYF.

In this sample, this clonotype turned up a few times. The chain links TRBV2 to TRBJ2-3; D is undetermined. With 6 bases removed from V and 6 bases from J, the gap between germline ends came to 19 bases. The CDR3 sequence is 15 residues long. In germline, CDR1 is SNHLY, CDR2 FYNNEI. The CDR3 loop is CASRLYSSVGDTQYF. CDR3 in DNA: TGTGCCAGCAGGTTGTACTCCTCAGTAGGGGATACGCAGTATTTT. The full variable domain, with the rest looked up from reference TRBV2 and TRBJ2-3, is EPEVTQTPSHQVTQMGQEVILRCVPISNHLYFYWYRQILGQKVEFLVSFYNNEISEKSEIFDDQFSVERPDGSNFTLKIRSTKLEDSAMYFCASRLYSSVGDTQYFGPGTRLTVL.

This clonotype has more than one count but fewer than ten. The chain is built from TRBV7-9 and TRBJ2-1; D is uncertain. Trimming pared 8 bases from V and 5 bases from J, leaving 7 bases between. Germline V gene sequence: CDR1 SEHNR, CDR2 FQNEAQ (reference sequence). The CDR3 covers 11 residues. This CDR3 reads CASARDNEQFF. CDR3 DNA: TGTGCCAGCGCCAGAGACAATGAGCAGTTCTTC.

The J gene is TRBJ1-2, the V gene TRBV3-1; 8 bases agree with TRBD1. V lost 0 bases to trimming and J lost 8 bases; unmatched junction nucleotides: 11. This CDR3 is built from 16 residues. Germline loops: CDR1 LGHDT, CDR2 YNNKEL (reference sequence). CDR3 coding DNA: TGTGCCAGCAGCCAAGATTTGACAGGGGAGTATACGGGCTACACCTTC. Protein product: CASSQDLTGEYTGYTF.

J is TRBJ2-7 and V is TRBV11-1; 7 nucleotides align to TRBD1. With V trimmed by 5 bases and J by 3 bases, 22 bases remained unmatched. The CDR3 is 19 amino acids. Per the germline V gene, CDR1 is SGHAT and CDR2 is FQDESV (reference sequence). CDR3 coding DNA: TGTGCCAGCAGCATGCCGGGACAGATCTCCCTAGCTACGAACTACGAGCAGTACGTC. It encodes CASSMPGQISLATNYEQYV.

The J gene is TRBJ2-2, the V gene TRBV2; D is perhaps TRBD1 (5 bases). The CDR3 has 15 residues. CDR1 is SNHLY and CDR2 is FYNNEI in the germline V gene. Trimming stripped 2 bases from V and 7 bases from J, with 14 bases between. The CDR3 DNA sequence: TGTGCCAGCAGTGAATACAGGCCCCAGGGCGGGGAGCTGTTTTTT. Translated: CASSEYRPQGGELFF.